The 25 T cell receptor beta chains presented below share a single source sample, sequenced in a study of shared clonotypes between healthy human individuals. Assay used: immunoSEQ multiplex PCR; TCRdb lists only in-frame clones, some missing. Here the sample spans more than 900,000 clones, around 78% being singletons. What was sequenced was memory CD4+ T cells from PBMCs. Documented subset: CD45RA-negative fraction. The receptor source for this set is a man younger than 35 in good health. Some clones in this sample may be carry-over from other donors' samples.

The chain has TRBV5-1 and TRBJ2-7, with D possibly being TRBD2 (7 bases). V lost 0 bases and J lost 6, with 16 bases in between. Germline CDR1 SGHRS, CDR2 YFSETQ. The CDR3 is 15 amino acids. CDR3 DNA sequence: TGCGCCAGCAGCTTGGCGGGCGGGGGCCTCCGCGAGCAGTACTTC. This translates into CASSLAGGGLREQYF. Variable domain in full (rest from reference TRBV5-1 and TRBJ2-7): KAGVTQTPRYLIKTRGQQVTLSCSPISGHRSVSWYQQTPGQGLQFLFEYFSETQRNKGNFPGRFSGRQFSNSRSEMNVSTLELGDSALYLCASSLAGGGLREQYFGPGTRLTVT.

The chain joins TRBV28 to TRBJ1-2, with no clear D. This CDR3 is built from 15 residues. Per the germline V gene, CDR1 is MDHEN and CDR2 is SYDVKM. Trimming pared 5 bases from V and 0 bases from J, leaving 13 bases between. This chain's CDR3 is CASSNSVATNYGYTF. In nucleotides, the CDR3 is TGTGCCAGCAGTAACTCAGTAGCCACTAACTATGGCTACACCTTC.

The chain recombines TRBV6-5 with TRBJ1-3; D is undetermined. This CDR3 is built from 14 residues. V was shortened by 0 bases and J by 8 bases, with 11 bases between the two germline ends. From germline, CDR1 is MNHEY and CDR2 SVGAGI. The DNA for the CDR3 is TGTGCCAGCAGTTACTCGAGAGGGAGAGACACCATATATTTT. Its protein product is CASSYSRGRDTIYF.

V and J are TRBV4-2 and TRBJ2-1, with 10 bases identical to TRBD2. The germline V gene has CDR1 LGHNA and CDR2 YNFKEQ. J gave up 4 bases and V 5 bases, and 8 bases lay outside the gene matches. This CDR3 is 16 amino acids long. The CDR3, as DNA: TGTGCCAGCAGCTATCCCGAGACTAGCGGGTACAATGAGCAGTTCTTC. The encoded protein is CASSYPETSGYNEQFF.

As to this clone: The sample has other DNA sequences that encode this CDR3 too. This chain uses TRBV5-1 with TRBJ2-1, with 8 nucleotides matching TRBD2. Per germline, CDR1 SGHRS and CDR2 YFSETQ. This CDR3 spans 14 amino acids. V lost 2 bases and J lost 3; bases outside the gene matches: 1. DNA of the CDR3: TGCGCCAGCAGCTTCGGGACTAGCTACAATGAGCAGTTCTTC. Translation: CASSFGTSYNEQFF. Full variable domain (remainder filled in from reference TRBV5-1 and TRBJ2-1): KAGVTQTPRYLIKTRGQQVTLSCSPISGHRSVSWYQQTPGQGLQFLFEYFSETQRNKGNFPGRFSGRQFSNSRSEMNVSTLELGDSALYLCASSFGTSYNEQFFGPGTRLTVL.

V gene TRBV27 combines with J gene TRBJ2-7; D gene unclear. This CDR3 has 13 amino acids. In germline, CDR1 is MNHEY, CDR2 SMNVEV (reference sequence). V gave up 5 bases and J gave up 2 bases, with 10 bases separating them. The CDR3 here is CASSPNEAYEQYF. As DNA, the CDR3 is TGTGCCAGCAGTCCCAACGAAGCCTACGAGCAGTACTTC.

The chain employs TRBV6-5 and TRBJ2-7, with TRBD1 as a possible D gene (5 bases). Between the trimmed V and J ends, which lost 3 bases and 6 bases, there was a span of 12 bases. This CDR3 has 13 residues. Germline assignment: CDR1 MNHEY and CDR2 SVGAGI. CDR3 bases: TGTGCCAGCAGTTATATGGATAGGGGCGAGCAGTACTTC. Protein: CASSYMDRGEQYF.

As for this clone: A single base is all that separates this from a far larger clone, so a read error is likely. The chain joins TRBV28 to TRBJ2-5; 10 nucleotides align to TRBD1. The J call may be wrong; the DNA end is better matched by TRBJ2-7. The V gene's germline CDR1 is MDHEN and CDR2 SYDVKM. The CDR3 is 15 residues long. CDR3 in amino acids: CASSLAGQGTYEQYF. CDR3 DNA: TGTGCCAGCAGTTTAGCGGGACAGGGGACCTACGAGCAGTACTTC.

V and J are TRBV7-2 and TRBJ2-7; D gene uncertain. There are 15 residues in the CDR3. The V end lost 6 bases, the J end lost 2 bases, and 17 bases lay between the germline ends. Germline CDR1 and CDR2: SGHTA and FQGNSA. The CDR3 loop reads CASSTDPVGTYEQYF. The CDR3 bases are TGTGCCAGCAGTACCGACCCCGTGGGGACCTACGAGCAGTACTTC. Variable domain in full (rest from reference TRBV7-2 and TRBJ2-7): GAGVSQSPSNKVTEKGKDVELRCDPISGHTALYWYRQSLGQGLEFLIYFQGNSAPDKSGLPSDRFSAERTGGSVSTLTIQRTQQEDSAVYLCASSTDPVGTYEQYFGPGTRLTVT.

This sequence joins TRBV7-2 and TRBJ1-1; a weak D match, TRBD1 (5 bases). Germline CDR1 and CDR2: SGHTA and FQGNSA. V was clipped by 11 bases and J by 3 bases, with 16 bases between them. The CDR3 loop spans 13 amino acids. The CDR3 region is CASTEGPHTEAFF. CDR3 DNA: TGTGCCTCCACCGAGGGGCCTCACACTGAAGCTTTCTTT.

The chain links TRBV9 to TRBJ1-6; possible D gene TRBD1, 5 bases. The CDR3 sequence is 13 residues long. V dropped 1 base and J dropped 11 bases, with 10 bases sitting between them. Per germline, CDR1 SGDLS and CDR2 YYNGEE. CDR3 DNA sequence: TGTGCCAGCAGCGTACGGGACGGCACACCCCTCCACTTT. This gives the protein CASSVRDGTPLHF.

The chain is built from TRBV7-8 and TRBJ2-1; D possibly corresponds to TRBD2 (5 bases). The V end lost 5 bases, the J end lost 5 bases, and 16 bases lay between the germline ends. The CDR3 covers 15 residues. Looked up from germline, CDR1 is SGHVS and CDR2 is FQNEAQ. The CDR3 nucleotides read TGTGCCAGCAGCCTTACTAGGATTTGGAACAATGAGCAGTTCTTC. Amino acid sequence: CASSLTRIWNNEQFF.

This clone came up a few times. This chain joins TRBV30 and TRBJ1-4; a possible D gene is TRBD1 (6 bases). With 6 bases removed from V and 7 bases from J, the gap between germline ends came to 18 bases. Germline lookup yields CDR1 GTSNPN and CDR2 SVGIG (reference sequence). The length of the CDR3 is 14 residues. CDR3 amino acids: CACYREAGAEKLFF. DNA for the CDR3: TGTGCCTGTTATCGGGAGGCAGGGGCTGAAAAACTGTTTTTT.

This clone has a single count. The V and J genes are TRBV27 and TRBJ2-7; D possibly corresponds to TRBD1 (5 bases). Germline V CDR1 and CDR2: MNHEY, SMNVEV (reference sequence). The V gene lost 5 bases and the J gene lost 6 bases, with 23 bases spanning the gap. The CDR3 totals 16 residues. CDR3 amino acids: CASSARDRSRAVEQYF. Here the CDR3 DNA reads TGTGCCAGCAGTGCCCGAGACAGATCCCGGGCCGTCGAGCAGTACTTC.

V and J are TRBV27 and TRBJ2-6; perhaps TRBD1 as D (5 bases). The CDR3 covers 17 residues. In germline, CDR1 is MNHEY, CDR2 SMNVEV (reference sequence). Trimming took 3 bases from V and 4 from J, leaving 16 bases between them. As DNA, the CDR3 is TGTGCCAGCAGTTTTGGGGCTTTAAGTTGGGGGGCCAACGTCCTGACTTTC. The encoded protein is CASSFGALSWGANVLTF.

This clone was counted at least ten times. The chain has TRBV28 and TRBJ1-2; possible D gene TRBD1, 5 bases. This CDR3 is built from 16 residues. Trimming shortened V by 3 bases and J by 0 bases, and 14 bases separated the two germline ends. CDR1 MDHEN and CDR2 SYDVKM come from the germline V gene. The CDR3 DNA reads TGTGCCAGCAGTTTCGAAGGGGCCCTTACTAACTATGGCTACACCTTC. It is translated as CASSFEGALTNYGYTF.

The chain is built from TRBV5-1 and TRBJ1-4, with D possibly TRBD1 on 6 matching bases. From germline, CDR1 is SGHRS and CDR2 YFSETQ. The CDR3 runs 14 residues. V shed 4 bases and J shed 8 bases, with 15 bases lying between them. In DNA form, the CDR3 reads TGCGCCAGCAGCGCCGGGACAAGGGAGGAAAAACTGTTTTTT. It translates to CASSAGTREEKLFF.

The chain combines TRBV7-2 with TRBJ1-2; D remains unclear. The CDR3 contains 15 residues. Germline V gene data show CDR1 as SGHTA and CDR2 as FQGNSA. V shed 3 bases and J shed 3 bases, with 14 bases lying between them. CDR3 DNA sequence: TGTGCCAGCAGCTTCGGTGGTGCGACTGACTATGGCTACACCTTC. This encodes CASSFGGATDYGYTF.

The chain recombines TRBV5-1 with TRBJ2-1; maybe TRBD2 (6 bases). The length of the CDR3 is 13 residues. The V gene lost 5 bases and the J gene lost 5 bases, with 11 bases spanning the gap. Germline values: CDR1 SGHRS, CDR2 YFSETQ. CDR3 loop: CASRLALNNEQFF. The CDR3 DNA reads as TGCGCCAGCAGGCTAGCGCTGAACAATGAGCAGTTCTTC.

The V gene is TRBV7-2, the J gene TRBJ2-3; D not resolved. V gave up 2 bases and J gave up 6 bases, with 6 bases separating them. Germline V gene sequence: CDR1 SGHTA, CDR2 FQGNSA. This CDR3 region has 12 residues. This CDR3 reads CASSLMWDTQYF. The CDR3 nucleotides read TGTGCCAGCAGCTTAATGTGGGATACGCAGTATTTT.

The V call is TRBV9, the J call TRBJ2-3, with D maybe TRBD2 (5 bases). From germline, CDR1 is SGDLS and CDR2 YYNGEE. Trimming cost V 2 bases and J 0 bases, with 19 bases left between them. The CDR3 spans 18 residues. In DNA, the CDR3 is TGTGCCAGCAGCGTGGCCGAGGGCCGGATCTGGAGCACAGATACGCAGTATTTT. Protein: CASSVAEGRIWSTDTQYF.

V gene TRBV4-3 combines with J gene TRBJ2-3, with D perhaps assigned TRBD1 or TRBD2 (5 bases each). Trimming took off 0 bases at V and 0 bases at J, with 13 bases between the two ends. The CDR3 has 17 amino acids. Germline-derived CDR1 and CDR2 are LGHNA and YSLEER. Written as DNA, the CDR3 is TGCGCCAGCAGCCAAGATCGGGGCGCGACAAGCACAGATACGCAGTATTTT. It codes for CASSQDRGATSTDTQYF.

The rearrangement uses TRBV5-4 and TRBJ1-2, with a weak D call TRBD1 (5 bases). CDR1 and CDR2 from the germline V gene are SGHNT and YYREEE (reference sequence). This CDR3 has 13 amino acids. The ends were cut back, 5 bases at V and 2 bases at J, with 10 bases in the middle. CDR3 DNA sequence: TGTGCCAGCAGGGGTGGGGGAAACTATGGCTACACCTTC. As protein: CASRGGGNYGYTF.

The chain has TRBV6-6 and TRBJ1-1; no reliable D call. The CDR3 extends over 14 amino acids. Germline CDR1 and CDR2: MNHNY and SVGAGI (reference sequence). Trimming took off 2 bases at V and 1 base at J, with 8 bases between the two ends. The CDR3 protein is CASSYSNPNTEAFF. DNA of the CDR3: TGTGCCAGCAGTTACAGTAATCCGAACACTGAAGCTTTCTTT.

This clone is a singleton in its sample. The rearrangement uses TRBV7-9 and TRBJ2-3, with D uncertain. CDR3 length equals 16 residues. CDR1 is SEHNR and CDR2 is FQNEAQ in the germline V gene (reference sequence). V lost 5 bases and J 2 bases, leaving 17 bases between the germline ends. The CDR3 sequence: CASSTRLPSNTDTQYF. The CDR3 DNA is TGTGCCAGCAGCACCCGACTGCCATCTAACACAGATACGCAGTATTTT.